The source of this T cell receptor (beta chain) is a study of monozygotic twins with inflammatory bowel disease. General observations from the study: Since immunosuppressive treatments differed, patient repertoires may have gained added variability.

The CDR3 totals 14 residues. Germline CDR1 SGHRS, CDR2 YFSETQ. A remark on this clonotype: The antigen is unknown.

Following a re-call of the 5' RACE reads, TCRdb has one entry per CDR3 protein and lacks DNA. The sample includes roughly 300,000 distinct CDR3 sequences. J is TRBJ1-2 and V is TRBV5-1; TCRdb designates TRBD1, a call that cannot be tested without DNA. The source material was blood. The receptor was derived from a human donor with ulcerative colitis or Crohn's disease, or a healthy co-twin of an affected twin (not recorded which). The CDR3 spells CASSWDGTNYGYTF. Variable domain in full (rest from reference TRBV5-1 and TRBJ1-2): KAGVTQTPRYLIKTRGQQVTLSCSPISGHRSVSWYQQTPGQGLQFLFEYFSETQRNKGNFPGRFSGRQFSNSRSEMNVSTLELGDSALYLCASSWDGTNYGYTFGSGTRLTVV.